This entry lists 9 T cell receptor beta chains sequenced from one sample in a study of human T cells and chemical hapten exposure. From the RACE reads, TCRdb called clonotypes with MiXCR, one entry per CDR3 protein. The data contain 350,000 to 400,000 distinct CDR3 sequences, about 6% of them singletons. Regarding time point: patch test 2, 6 weeks after DPC sensitization. The treatment denotes: therapeutic diphenylcyclopropenone sensitization with weekly scalp DPC. Source: whole blood, taken in connection with sensitization to the hapten diphenylcyclopropenone (DPC). The receptors originated from a woman aged 18-35 years with alopecia areata. Some clones in this sample may be carry-over from other donors' samples.

The sample holds many counts of this clonotype. The J gene is TRBJ1-5, the V gene TRBV18; D not resolved. From germline, CDR1 is KGHSH and CDR2 LQKENI. CDR3 length: 15 amino acids. Trimming pared 3 bases from V and 1 base from J, leaving 10 bases between. The CDR3 DNA reads as TGTGCCAGCTCACCCCAACCGGAGAGCAATCAGCCCCAGCATTTT. It codes for CASSPQPESNQPQHF.

This clonotype came up many times. The chain joins TRBV20-1 to TRBJ2-1, with 9 bases that match TRBD2. The length of the CDR3 is 13 residues. J lost 4 bases, V lost 4 bases, and 2 bases had no gene match. Germline CDR1 is DFQATT and CDR2 is SNEGSKA (reference sequence). CDR3 sequence reads: CSAILAGYNEQFF. The CDR3 DNA follows: TGCAGTGCTATTCTAGCGGGATACAATGAGCAGTTCTTC.

This clonotype was observed at least ten times. DNA of the CDR3: TGTGCCAGCAGCTTAGAGCGTCACACCACAGATACGCAGTATTTT. It specifies CASSLERHTTDTQYF. This rearrangement joins TRBV7-2 to TRBJ2-3; D not certain. The V end lost 1 base, the J end lost 2 bases, and 10 bases lay between the germline ends. CDR3 length: 15 residues. Germline CDR1 and CDR2: SGHTA and FQGNSA.

Many counts were recorded for this clonotype. The V and J genes are TRBV3-1 and TRBJ1-2; D might be TRBD1 (5 bases). CDR1 is LGHDT, CDR2 YNNKEL, per germline (reference sequence). CDR3 size: 13 residues. V was clipped by 4 bases and J by 5 bases, with 11 bases between them. The CDR3 loop is CASSRDRSYGYTF. CDR3 sequence (DNA): TGTGCCAGCAGCCGCGACAGATCATATGGCTACACCTTC.

This clonotype was seen more than once but under ten times. The V and J genes are TRBV5-4 and TRBJ2-7; TRBD1 aligns across 12 bases. This CDR3 spans 18 amino acids. Trimming cost V 4 bases and J 0 bases; bases outside gene matches: 11. Germline V gene sequence: CDR1 SGHNT, CDR2 YYREEE (reference sequence). This CDR3 is CASSTGTGGYLSSYEQYF. In nucleotides, the CDR3 is TGTGCCAGCAGCACCGGGACAGGGGGCTACCTTTCCTCCTACGAGCAGTACTTC.

The gene calls are TRBV5-6 and TRBJ2-4; 7 bases map to TRBD1. Germline CDR1 SGHDT, CDR2 YYEEEE. The CDR3 contains 13 residues. Trimming cost V 4 bases and J 10 bases; bases outside gene matches: 8. The CDR3 protein is CASSTDRAWIQYF. The CDR3 DNA is TGTGCCAGCAGCACCGACAGGGCTTGGATTCAGTACTTC. Full variable domain (missing parts from reference TRBV5-6 and TRBJ2-4): DAGVTQSPTHLIKTRGQQVTLRCSPKSGHDTVSWYQQALGQGPQFIFQYYEEEERQRGNFPDRFSGHQFPNYSSELNVNALLLGDSALYLCASSTDRAWIQYFGAGTRLSVL.

The V call is TRBV3-1, the J call TRBJ2-5; 8 bases line up with TRBD1. The junction had 2 bases not matched to a gene; V was cut back by 1 base and J by 1 base. The CDR3 is 15 residues long. The germline gives CDR1 LGHDT, CDR2 YNNKEL (reference sequence). The CDR3 coding sequence is TGTGCCAGCAGCCAAGCCAGGGGGCTCCAAGAGACCCAGTACTTC. Translating gives CASSQARGLQETQYF.

This clonotype was detected a few times. The chain joins TRBV28 to TRBJ2-4; D is perhaps TRBD1 or TRBD2 (5 bases each). This CDR3 is 17 amino acids long. CDR1 MDHEN and CDR2 SYDVKM come from the germline V gene. Trimming took 5 bases from V and 1 from J, leaving 18 bases between them. The CDR3 sequence: CASSPLVGTGAKNIQYF. The CDR3 DNA sequence: TGTGCCAGCAGTCCCCTGGTGGGGACGGGGGCCAAAAACATTCAGTACTTC.

This clonotype was detected a few times. The rearrangement joins TRBV7-2 to TRBJ2-3; 7 positions agree with TRBD1. CDR3 length: 14 amino acids. V dropped 1 base and J dropped 4; count of bases not matched to a gene: 2. Germline CDR1 reads SGHTA; CDR2 reads FQGNSA. CDR3 nucleotides: TGTGCCAGCAGCTTAGAGGGGGCTGCAGATACGCAGTATTTT. This encodes CASSLEGAADTQYF. The full variable domain, its missing parts supplied by reference TRBV7-2 and TRBJ2-3, is GAGVSQSPSNKVTEKGKDVELRCDPISGHTALYWYRQSLGQGLEFLIYFQGNSAPDKSGLPSDRFSAERTGGSVSTLTIQRTQQEDSAVYLCASSLEGAADTQYFGPGTRLTVL.